This is a list of T cell receptor beta chains from one sample in a study of regulatory T cells in long-lasting Graves disease. TCRdb redid the calling of the multiplex PCR reads with MiXCR, one entry per CDR3 protein. Of about 530,000 distinct CDR3 sequences detected, about 16% appear once; the ten largest clones hold roughly 25%. These same data were also listed under a study on T cells in Graves' hyperthyroidism and ophthalmopathy.

Sequencing was performed on peripheral blood mononuclear cells (PBMCs), taken at new diagnosis, from a patient treated with antithyroid drugs. The receptors were gathered from a woman aged 40-65 years with Graves disease. The conserved cysteine and the conserved F or W are not part of the CDR3 here.

TRBJ1-2	TRBV2	ASSAPQLNYGYT
TRBJ2-2	TRBV7-9	ASSLVAGDTGELF
TRBJ2-3	TRBV2	ASMETSGGTQY
TRBJ2-7	TRBV6-2/TRBV6-3	ASSYSKAGGSYEQY
TRBJ1-3	TRBV2	ASSDGALSGNTIY
TRBJ2-3	TRBV5-1	ASSFDSIRTDTQY
TRBJ1-1	TRBV6-1	ASLLRGGARTEAF
TRBJ2-3	TRBV20-1	SASTGPSTDTQY
TRBJ1-5	TRBV10-3	AISETGKQSPQH
TRBJ1-1	TRBV5-1	ASSLGQGAGSAF